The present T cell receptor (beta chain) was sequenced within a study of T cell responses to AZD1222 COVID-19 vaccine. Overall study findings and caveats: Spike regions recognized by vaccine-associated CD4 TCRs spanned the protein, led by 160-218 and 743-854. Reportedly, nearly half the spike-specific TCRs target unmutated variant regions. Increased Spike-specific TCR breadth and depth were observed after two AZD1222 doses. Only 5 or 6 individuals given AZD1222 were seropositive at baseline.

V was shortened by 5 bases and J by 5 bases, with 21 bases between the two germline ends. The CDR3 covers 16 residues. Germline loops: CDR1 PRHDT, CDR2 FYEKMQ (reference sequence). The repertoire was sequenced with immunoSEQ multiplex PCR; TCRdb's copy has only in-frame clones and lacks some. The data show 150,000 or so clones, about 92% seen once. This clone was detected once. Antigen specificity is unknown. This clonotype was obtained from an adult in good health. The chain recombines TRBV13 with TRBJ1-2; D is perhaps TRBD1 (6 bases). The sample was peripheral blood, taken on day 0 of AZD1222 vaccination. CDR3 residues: CASSRRGRGLQYGYTF. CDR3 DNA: TGTGCCAGCAGCCGCCGGGGGCGGGGTTTACAATATGGCTACACCTTC. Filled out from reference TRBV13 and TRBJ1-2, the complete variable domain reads AAGVIQSPRHLIKEKRETATLKCYPIPRHDTVYWYQQGPGQDPQFLISFYEKMQSDKGSIPDRFSAQQFSDYHSELNMSSLELGDSALYFCASSRRGRGLQYGYTFGSGTRLTVV.